The sequence of this TCR beta chain was determined in a study of blood T cells in healthy people across ages. Points from the study as a whole: A greater number of naive CD4+ cells and higher diversity distinguished long-lived donors from aged donors. Estimates of diversity drawn from one million T cells were considered underestimates.

Together with a sample-barcoded 5' primer, a J-beta primer mix was included in a second PCR lasting roughly 6 to 12 cycles. A template-switch adaptor that had 12 random nucleotides put a tag on each cDNA molecule. TCRdb itself ran the 5' RACE reads through MiXCR, one entry per CDR3 protein. The sample lists 870,000 or so distinct CDR3 sequences; under 30% were seen once. Per the germline V gene, CDR1 is SGHRS and CDR2 is YFSETQ. This CDR3 contains 14 residues. J gave up 0 bases and V 6 bases, and 4 bases lay outside the gene matches. Worth noting for this clonotype: Its antigen is not identified.

The material sequenced was blood. The TCR was taken from a woman aged 80 or over in good health. The chain is built from TRBV5-1 and TRBJ2-7, with TRBD2 matching over 9 bases. DNA for the CDR3: TGCGCCAGCAAGACTAGCGGCCGCTCCTACGAGCAGTACTTC. This encodes CASKTSGRSYEQYF.